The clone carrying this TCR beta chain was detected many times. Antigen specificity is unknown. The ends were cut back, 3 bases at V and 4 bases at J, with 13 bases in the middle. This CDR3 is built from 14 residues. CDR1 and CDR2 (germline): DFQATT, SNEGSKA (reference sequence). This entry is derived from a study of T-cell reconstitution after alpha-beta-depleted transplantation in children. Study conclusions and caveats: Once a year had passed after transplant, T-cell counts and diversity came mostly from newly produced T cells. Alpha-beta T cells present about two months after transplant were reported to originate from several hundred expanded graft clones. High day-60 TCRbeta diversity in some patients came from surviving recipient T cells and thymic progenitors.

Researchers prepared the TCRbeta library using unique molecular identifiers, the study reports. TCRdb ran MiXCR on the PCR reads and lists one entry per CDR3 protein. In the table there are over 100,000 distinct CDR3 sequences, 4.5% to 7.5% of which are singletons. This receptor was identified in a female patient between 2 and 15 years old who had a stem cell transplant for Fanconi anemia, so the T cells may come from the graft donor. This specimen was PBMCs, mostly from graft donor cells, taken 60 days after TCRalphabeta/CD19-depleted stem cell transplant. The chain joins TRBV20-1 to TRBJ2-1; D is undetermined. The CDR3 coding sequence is TGCAGTGCTAGCCTAGTTAGGGCGTACAATGAGCAGTTCTTC. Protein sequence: CSASLVRAYNEQFF.